Below are 16 T cell receptor beta chains sequenced from a single sample in a study of CD8+ T cells in alopecia areata. Reverse transcribed after extraction, RNA yielded cDNA as the sequencing template. Clones were read by immunoSEQ multiplex PCR, and TCRdb kept only the in-frame ones, dropping some. The table lists about 40,000 clones, roughly 92% of them singletons. Sample treatment: oral pan-JAK inhibitor, 5-10 mg twice daily. The sequences come from CD8+ T cells sorted from blood, collected at week 24, from a patient treated with tofacitinib. These receptors came from a human donor with alopecia areata.

The V call is TRBV7-2, the J call TRBJ2-5, with D perhaps TRBD1 (5 bases). Trimming took 0 bases from V and 7 from J, leaving 12 bases between them. The CDR3 consists of 14 residues. CDR1 is SGHTA, CDR2 FQGNSA, per germline. CDR3 bases: TGTGCCAGCAGCTTAGCACCAGGGATGGGGACCCAGTACTTC. This gives the protein CASSLAPGMGTQYF.

The gene calls are TRBV5-6 and TRBJ2-7; 8 bases match TRBD1. Germline-derived CDR1 and CDR2 are SGHDT and YYEEEE. This CDR3 spans 13 amino acids. V lost 4 bases, J lost 3 bases, and 3 bases stayed unmatched. For the CDR3, the DNA is TGTGCCAGCAGCGACGGACAGGGCTACGAGCAGTACTTC. Protein: CASSDGQGYEQYF.

J is TRBJ2-2 and V is TRBV29-1; D unresolved. Trimming took off 4 bases at V and 1 base at J, with 4 bases between the two ends. The germline V gene encodes CDR1 SQVTM and CDR2 ANQGSEA. CDR3 length equals 12 residues. Written as DNA, the CDR3 is TGCAGCGTTGTCCTGAACACCGGGGAGCTGTTTTTT. It encodes CSVVLNTGELFF.

This clone was detected only a few times. CDR3 region: CASAIGLAKNIQYF. CDR3 DNA: TGCGCCAGCGCTATCGGATTAGCCAAAAACATTCAGTACTTC. The chain couples TRBV23-1 to TRBJ2-4, with D hard to call. TRBV23-1 qualifies as an ORF whose function is uncertain. The ends were cut back, 8 bases at V and 0 bases at J, with 11 bases in the middle. This CDR3 region has 14 residues.

The gene calls are TRBV29-1 and TRBJ2-1, with 9 nucleotides matching TRBD1. Germline CDR1 and CDR2: SQVTM and ANQGSEA. The CDR3 length is 14 residues. V shed 6 bases, J shed 9 bases, and the junction held 12 bases outside the gene matches. In nucleotides, the CDR3 is TGCAGCGTGGAACCAGGGACAGGGACGGGTGAGCAGTTCTTC. This codes for CSVEPGTGTGEQFF.

The J gene is TRBJ2-3, the V gene TRBV29-1, with D possibly TRBD1 on 6 matching bases. The CDR3 consists of 15 residues. Looked up from germline, CDR1 is SQVTM and CDR2 is ANQGSEA. Between the trimmed V and J ends, which lost 5 bases and 0 bases, there was a span of 15 bases. The CDR3, as DNA: TGCAGCGTTAGGGGGAACGCTCGGAGCACAGATACGCAGTATTTT. Translated, it gives CSVRGNARSTDTQYF.

This chain links TRBV4-1 with TRBJ2-5, with D perhaps being TRBD1 or TRBD2 (6 bases each). Deletions cut 2 bases from V and 1 base from J, with 11 bases between. This CDR3 spans 15 amino acids. Germline V gene lookup returns CDR1 MGHRA and CDR2 YSYEKL. The CDR3 DNA reads as TGCGCCAGCAGCCAACCGGGGGCCCTCCAAGAGACCCAGTACTTC. Protein sequence: CASSQPGALQETQYF.

The chain has TRBV5-1 and TRBJ2-5, with D perhaps matching TRBD1 or TRBD2 (5 bases each). The last part of the DNA fits TRBJ2-7 better; the J call may be wrong. CDR1 is SGHRS and CDR2 is YFSETQ in the germline V gene. The CDR3 consists of 15 residues. Here the CDR3 reads CASSPRDGDSYEQYF. The CDR3 DNA reads TGCGCCAGCAGCCCCCGGGACGGGGACTCCTACGAGCAGTACTTC.

The chain has TRBV6-5 and TRBJ2-7; D is unresolved. CDR3 length: 13 amino acids. V gave up 0 bases and J gave up 1 base, with 4 bases separating them. Germline CDR1 and CDR2: MNHEY and SVGAGI. CDR3 sequence (DNA): TGTGCCAGCAGTTACTCGGCGTCCTACGAGCAGTACTTC. Translating it yields CASSYSASYEQYF.

V is TRBV29-1 and J is TRBJ2-1; D ambiguous. V was shortened by 6 bases and J by 1 base, with 4 bases between the two germline ends. The length of the CDR3 is 11 residues. Germline values: CDR1 SQVTM, CDR2 ANQGSEA. CDR3: CSVMSYNEQFF. DNA of the CDR3: TGCAGCGTAATGTCCTACAATGAGCAGTTCTTC.

This chain links TRBV7-9 with TRBJ2-4; D is perhaps TRBD1 (6 bases). Germline-derived CDR1 and CDR2 are SEHNR and FQNEAQ (reference sequence). Trimming cost V 3 bases and J 1 base, with 16 bases left between them. The CDR3 covers 17 residues. CDR3 coding DNA: TGTGCCAGCAGCTTCCCGGCAGGGGCGGATGCCAAAAACATTCAGTACTTC. Encoded protein: CASSFPAGADAKNIQYF.

The chain links TRBV7-9 to TRBJ2-7; 8 bases line up with TRBD1. The CDR3 consists of 14 residues. J was trimmed by 6 bases and V by 1 base; bases with no gene match: 5. The V gene's germline CDR1 is SEHNR and CDR2 FQNEAQ (reference sequence). CDR3 in amino acids: CASSLVGQGGEQYF. CDR3 DNA sequence: TGTGCCAGCAGCTTAGTCGGACAGGGAGGCGAGCAGTACTTC.

The chain carries TRBV27 and TRBJ2-2; TRBD2 matches 12 bases. Looked up from germline, CDR1 is MNHEY and CDR2 is SMNVEV (reference sequence). Trimming took 2 bases from V and 4 from J; bases not matched to a gene: 5. This CDR3 region has 17 residues. The CDR3 nucleotides are TGTGCCAGCAGTTTAGCTAGCGGGGGGGCCGGCACCGGGGAGCTGTTTTTT. It codes for CASSLASGGAGTGELFF.

In its sample, this clone was seen a few times. This chain links TRBV6-5 with TRBJ2-5; unclear D gene. Trimming stripped 8 bases from V and 2 bases from J, with 12 bases between. Germline values: CDR1 MNHEY, CDR2 SVGAGI. This CDR3 is 13 amino acids long. The DNA for the CDR3 is TGTGCCAGCCGCATCGACATGCAAGAGACCCAGTACTTC. Translating it yields CASRIDMQETQYF.

The rearrangement uses TRBV30 and TRBJ2-5; D possibly corresponds to TRBD1 (5 bases). The tail of the sequence fits TRBJ2-7 better, so the J call may be wrong. This CDR3 is built from 14 residues. Germline CDR1 GTSNPN, CDR2 SVGIG (reference sequence). The CDR3 sequence: CAWTQVGRDYEQYF. CDR3 DNA: TGTGCCTGGACCCAGGTCGGCAGGGACTACGAGCAGTACTTC.

This chain uses TRBV7-2 with TRBJ2-3, with 14 bases matching TRBD2. V was pared by 4 bases and J by 5 bases, with 5 bases of the junction left unmatched. CDR3 length equals 16 residues. In germline, CDR1 is SGHTA, CDR2 FQGNSA. The CDR3 is CASSSGTSGGGDTQYF. The CDR3 bases are TGTGCCAGCAGCTCTGGGACTAGCGGGGGAGGAGATACGCAGTATTTT.